This T cell receptor beta chain was recovered during a study of CD8 T cells in Susac syndrome. The CDR3 is 12 residues long. Germline CDR1 is SQVTM and CDR2 is ANQGSEA. Trimming pared 2 bases from V and 1 base from J, leaving 5 bases between. Random-hexamer reverse transcription was applied to about 0.5 to 1 ug RNA. The TCR beta CDR3 was amplified by immunoSEQ multiplex PCR across 54 Vbeta, 13 Jbeta. TCRdb re-called the immunoSEQ multiplex PCR reads with MiXCR, one entry per CDR3 protein. The sample lists roughly 200,000 distinct CDR3 sequences; around 93% were seen once. From blood CD8+ and CD4+ T cells, the TCR beta chain was sequenced. It was negative isolation that provided the CD8+ and CD4+ T cells, whereas TEMRA cells were enriched by FACS.

The specimen was CD4+ T cells from PBMCs. The chain joins TRBV29-1 to TRBJ1-2; D gene uncertain. This receptor was obtained from a human donor with multiple sclerosis. The DNA for the CDR3 is TGCAGCGTTGAACGGAGTAACTATGGCTACACCTTC. Translated: CSVERSNYGYTF.